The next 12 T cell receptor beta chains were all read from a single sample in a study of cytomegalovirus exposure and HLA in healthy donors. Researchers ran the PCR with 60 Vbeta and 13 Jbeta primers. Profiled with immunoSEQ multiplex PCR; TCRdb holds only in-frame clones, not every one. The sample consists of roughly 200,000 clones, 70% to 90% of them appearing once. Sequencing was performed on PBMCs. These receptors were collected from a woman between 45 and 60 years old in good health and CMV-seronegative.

CDR3 DNA sequence: TGTGCCAGCAGCGGTCAGGGGGACAGGGGGCGCGTAGTAGATACGCAGTATTTT. Translating it yields CASSGQGDRGRVVDTQYF. The genes are TRBV13 and TRBJ2-3, with 12 bases that match TRBD1. With V trimmed by 5 bases and J by 5 bases, 14 bases remained unmatched. The V gene's germline CDR1 is PRHDT and CDR2 FYEKMQ (reference sequence). The CDR3 spans 18 residues.

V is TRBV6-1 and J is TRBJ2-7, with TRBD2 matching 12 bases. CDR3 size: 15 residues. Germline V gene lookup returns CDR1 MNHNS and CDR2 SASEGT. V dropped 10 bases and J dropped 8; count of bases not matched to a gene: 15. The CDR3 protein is CATISKTSGSMKQYF. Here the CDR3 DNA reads TGTGCCACGATAAGTAAGACTAGCGGGAGTATGAAGCAGTACTTC.

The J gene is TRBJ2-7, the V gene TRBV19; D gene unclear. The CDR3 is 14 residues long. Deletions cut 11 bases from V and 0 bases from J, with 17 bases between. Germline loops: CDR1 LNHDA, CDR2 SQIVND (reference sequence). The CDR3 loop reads CASSRTASSYEQYF. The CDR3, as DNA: TGTGCCTCCTCCCGAACAGCCAGCTCCTACGAGCAGTACTTC.

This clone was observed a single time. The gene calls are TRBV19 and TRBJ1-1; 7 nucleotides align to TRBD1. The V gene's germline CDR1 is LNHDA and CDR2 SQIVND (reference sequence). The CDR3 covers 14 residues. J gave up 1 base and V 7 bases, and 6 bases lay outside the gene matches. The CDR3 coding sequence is TGTGCCAGTAATACAGGGGACTCGAACACTGAAGCTTTCTTT. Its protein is CASNTGDSNTEAFF.

CDR3 sequence (DNA): TGTGCCAGCAGCCTCGGAGGGAGTGCAACTAATGAAAAACTGTTTTTT. Its translation is CASSLGGSATNEKLFF. The chain joins TRBV7-9 to TRBJ1-4; no definite D call. Germline values: CDR1 SEHNR, CDR2 FQNEAQ (reference sequence). The V end lost 5 bases, the J end lost 0 bases, and 13 bases lay between the germline ends. This CDR3 has 16 amino acids.

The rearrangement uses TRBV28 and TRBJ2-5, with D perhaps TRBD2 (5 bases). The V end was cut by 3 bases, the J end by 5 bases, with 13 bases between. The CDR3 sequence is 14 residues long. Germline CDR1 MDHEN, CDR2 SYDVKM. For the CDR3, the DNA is TGTGCCAGCAGTTTTCCGGGGAATCGGGAGACCCAGTACTTC. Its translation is CASSFPGNRETQYF.

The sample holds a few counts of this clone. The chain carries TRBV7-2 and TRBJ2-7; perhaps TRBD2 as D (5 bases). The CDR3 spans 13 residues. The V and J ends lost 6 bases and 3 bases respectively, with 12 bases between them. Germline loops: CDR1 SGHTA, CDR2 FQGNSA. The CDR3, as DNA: TGTGCCAGCAGTCGCTTCCGGGACTACGAGCAGTACTTC. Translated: CASSRFRDYEQYF. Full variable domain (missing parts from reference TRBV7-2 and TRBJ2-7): GAGVSQSPSNKVTEKGKDVELRCDPISGHTALYWYRQSLGQGLEFLIYFQGNSAPDKSGLPSDRFSAERTGGSVSTLTIQRTQQEDSAVYLCASSRFRDYEQYFGPGTRLTVT.

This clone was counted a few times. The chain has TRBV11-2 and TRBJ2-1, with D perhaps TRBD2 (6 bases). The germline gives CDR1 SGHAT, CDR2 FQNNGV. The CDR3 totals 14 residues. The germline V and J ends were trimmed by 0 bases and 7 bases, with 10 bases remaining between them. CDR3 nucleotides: TGTGCCAGCAGCTTAGAGCGGAGGGCGAATGAGCAGTTCTTC. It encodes CASSLERRANEQFF.

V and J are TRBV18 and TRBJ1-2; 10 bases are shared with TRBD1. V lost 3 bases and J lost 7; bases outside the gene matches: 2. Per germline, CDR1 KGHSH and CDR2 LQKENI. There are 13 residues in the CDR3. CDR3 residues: CASSPGQGSGYTF. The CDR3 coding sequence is TGTGCCAGCTCACCGGGACAGGGGTCTGGCTACACCTTC.

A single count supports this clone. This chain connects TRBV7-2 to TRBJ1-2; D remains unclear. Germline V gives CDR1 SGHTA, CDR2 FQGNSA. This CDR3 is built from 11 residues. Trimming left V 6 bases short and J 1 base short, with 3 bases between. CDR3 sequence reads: CASSRNYGYTF. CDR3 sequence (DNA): TGTGCCAGCAGTCGTAACTATGGCTACACCTTC.

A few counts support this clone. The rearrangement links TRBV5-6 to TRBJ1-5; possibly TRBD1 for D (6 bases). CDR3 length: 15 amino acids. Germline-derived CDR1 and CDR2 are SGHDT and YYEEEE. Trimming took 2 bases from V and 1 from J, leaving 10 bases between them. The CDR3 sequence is CASSFGGASNQPQHF. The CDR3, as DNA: TGTGCCAGCAGCTTTGGGGGGGCAAGCAATCAGCCCCAGCATTTT.

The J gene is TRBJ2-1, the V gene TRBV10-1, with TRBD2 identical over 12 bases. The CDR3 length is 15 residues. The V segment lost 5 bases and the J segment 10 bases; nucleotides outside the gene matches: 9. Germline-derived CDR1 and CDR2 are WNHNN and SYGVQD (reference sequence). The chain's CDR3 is CASSLKTSGSLEQFF. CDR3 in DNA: TGCGCCAGCAGTCTAAAGACTAGCGGGAGCTTGGAGCAGTTCTTC.